This is a list of T cell receptor beta chains from one sample in a study of blood T cell repertoires in COVID-19. The assay was immunoSEQ multiplex PCR, and TCRdb's table has in-frame clones only and misses some. The table shows fewer than 250,000 clones, with about 83% occurring only once. The sequenced material came from PBMCs or T cells enriched from blood (not recorded which). The receptors shown here come from a woman in her 40s who had been exposed to COVID-19. Both conserved end residues are part of each CDR3. A D gene is named only where the DNA matches it firmly. Only part of the rows carry a size: once, few, many, or a class if the clone is expanded.

D gene: TRBD1; J gene: TRBJ2-2; clone size: .; V gene: TRBV3-1/TRBV3-2; CDR3 DNA: TGTGCCAGCAGCCAAGGGACAGGGGACACCGGGGAGCTGTTTTTT; CDR3 protein: CASSQGTGDTGELFF
D gene: TRBD1; J gene: TRBJ2-2; clone size: .; V gene: TRBV9; CDR3 DNA: TGTGCCAGCAGCGAGCCGGGACAGGGACTCACCGGGGAGCTGTTTTTT; CDR3 protein: CASSEPGQGLTGELFF
D gene: .; J gene: TRBJ1-6; clone size: few; V gene: TRBV28; CDR3 DNA: TGTGCCACCGCCCCTGGACCAGGGAGGGTCGCCTATAATTCACCCCTCCACTTT; CDR3 protein: CATAPGPGRVAYNSPLHF
D gene: TRBD1; J gene: TRBJ1-2; clone size: .; V gene: TRBV25-1; CDR3 DNA: TGTGCCAGCAGTCTACCGGACAGGGCCTATGGCTACACCTTC; CDR3 protein: CASSLPDRAYGYTF
D gene: TRBD1; J gene: TRBJ1-1; clone size: .; V gene: TRBV28; CDR3 DNA: TGTGCCAGCAGTTACACAGGGGACACTGAAGCTTTCTTT; CDR3 protein: CASSYTGDTEAFF
D gene: TRBD2; J gene: TRBJ2-5; clone size: once; V gene: TRBV19; CDR3 DNA: TGTGCCAGTAGTAATAGCGGGGGGCCACCCTACCAAGAGACCCAGTACTTC; CDR3 protein: CASSNSGGPPYQETQYF
D gene: .; J gene: TRBJ2-1; clone size: .; V gene: TRBV9; CDR3 DNA: TGTGCCAGCAGCGTAGGAGGGGAGGATGAGCAGTTCTTC; CDR3 protein: CASSVGGEDEQFF
D gene: TRBD1; J gene: TRBJ1-1; clone size: .; V gene: TRBV29-1; CDR3 DNA: TGCAGCGTTGTCCCGACAGGGGACGGTAACACTGAAGCTTTCTTT; CDR3 protein: CSVVPTGDGNTEAFF
D gene: .; J gene: TRBJ2-1; clone size: .; V gene: TRBV5-4; CDR3 DNA: TGTGCCAGCAGCCGAGGCGGCGGGACCTCCTACAATGAGCAGTTCTTC; CDR3 protein: CASSRGGGTSYNEQFF
D gene: TRBD1; J gene: TRBJ1-1; clone size: .; V gene: TRBV6-5; CDR3 DNA: TGTGCCAGCAGTCAGGGGGTGAAGACTGAAGCTTTCTTT; CDR3 protein: CASSQGVKTEAFF
D gene: .; J gene: TRBJ1-6; clone size: .; V gene: TRBV10-3; CDR3 DNA: TGTGCCATCGGCAGGGAATCACCCCTCCACTTT; CDR3 protein: CAIGRESPLHF
D gene: TRBD1; J gene: TRBJ1-5; clone size: few; V gene: TRBV12-3/TRBV12-4; CDR3 DNA: TGTGCCAGCAGTGGGACAGCCAATCAGCCCCAGCATTTT; CDR3 protein: CASSGTANQPQHF
D gene: .; J gene: TRBJ1-2; clone size: .; V gene: TRBV28; CDR3 DNA: TGTGCCATCTCCAGACATGAACGTAACTATGGCTACACCTTC; CDR3 protein: CAISRHERNYGYTF
D gene: .; J gene: TRBJ2-1; clone size: .; V gene: TRBV19; CDR3 DNA: TGTGCCAGTAAGGACTACTATACACCATACAATGAGCAGTTCTTC; CDR3 protein: CASKDYYTPYNEQFF
D gene: TRBD2; J gene: TRBJ2-3; clone size: once; V gene: TRBV19; CDR3 DNA: TGTGCCAGCAAGACCGGGACTAGGAGCACAGATACGCAGTATTTT; CDR3 protein: CASKTGTRSTDTQYF
D gene: .; J gene: TRBJ2-5; clone size: .; V gene: TRBV5-6; CDR3 DNA: TGTGCCAGCAGCCCGGACGGAGGATTGGAGACCCAGTACTTC; CDR3 protein: CASSPDGGLETQYF
D gene: .; J gene: TRBJ1-2; clone size: .; V gene: TRBV14; CDR3 DNA: TGTGCCAGCAGCCAAGTGGACGGGGATGTCGGTGGCTACACCTTC; CDR3 protein: CASSQVDGDVGGYTF
D gene: TRBD2; J gene: TRBJ2-7; clone size: .; V gene: TRBV6-5; CDR3 DNA: TGTGCCAGCAGCCAGAAAGCGGGGCCAACCTACGAGCAGTACTTC; CDR3 protein: CASSQKAGPTYEQYF
D gene: .; J gene: TRBJ1-3; clone size: .; V gene: TRBV6-1; CDR3 DNA: TGTGCCAGCAGTGAAGGGGCCTCTGGAAACACCATATATTTT; CDR3 protein: CASSEGASGNTIYF
D gene: .; J gene: TRBJ2-7; clone size: .; V gene: TRBV7-8; CDR3 DNA: TGTGCCAGCAGCACTACAGGCGTTATCTACGAGCAGTACTTC; CDR3 protein: CASSTTGVIYEQYF
D gene: TRBD2; J gene: TRBJ2-2; clone size: once; V gene: TRBV7-2; CDR3 DNA: TGTGCCAGCAGCTTAATAGCGGGGGACACCGGGGAGCTGTTTTTT; CDR3 protein: CASSLIAGDTGELFF
D gene: TRBD2; J gene: TRBJ2-5; clone size: .; V gene: TRBV5-5; CDR3 DNA: TGTGCCAGCAGCTTGGATGGGACTAGCGGAGTTAAAGAGACCCAGTACTTC; CDR3 protein: CASSLDGTSGVKETQYF
D gene: .; J gene: TRBJ2-2; clone size: .; V gene: TRBV7-6; CDR3 DNA: TGTGCCAGCAGCTGGGGCCGCCCCTCCACCGGGGAGCTGTTTTTT; CDR3 protein: CASSWGRPSTGELFF
D gene: TRBD1; J gene: TRBJ1-2; clone size: few; V gene: TRBV28; CDR3 DNA: TGTGCCAGCAGTTCCCCCTGGACAGGGCTGGACTATGGCTACACCTTC; CDR3 protein: CASSSPWTGLDYGYTF
D gene: TRBD1; J gene: TRBJ1-5; clone size: few; V gene: TRBV19; CDR3 DNA: TGTGCCAGTAGTCCCCAGGGACAGGGGATTATTCAGCCCCAGCATTTT; CDR3 protein: CASSPQGQGIIQPQHF
D gene: .; J gene: TRBJ1-4; clone size: .; V gene: TRBV19; CDR3 DNA: TGTGCCAGTAGTAGTGTGCCAGGGTACCCCGAAAAACTGTTTTTT; CDR3 protein: CASSSVPGYPEKLFF
D gene: .; J gene: TRBJ2-2; clone size: many; V gene: TRBV7-2; CDR3 DNA: TGTGCCAGCAGCTTAGGGCCACCCACCGGGGAGCTGTTTTTT; CDR3 protein: CASSLGPPTGELFF
D gene: .; J gene: TRBJ2-3; clone size: .; V gene: TRBV7-6; CDR3 DNA: TGTGCCAGCAGCCCCGCAGGGGCGCGGGGGAGCACAGATACGCAGTATTTT; CDR3 protein: CASSPAGARGSTDTQYF
D gene: TRBD2; J gene: TRBJ2-3; clone size: .; V gene: TRBV9; CDR3 DNA: TGTGCCAGCAGCGCCCCCATGGGGACTAGCGATGATACGCAGTATTTT; CDR3 protein: CASSAPMGTSDDTQYF
D gene: .; J gene: TRBJ1-1; clone size: .; V gene: TRBV3-1/TRBV3-2; CDR3 DNA: TGTGCCAGCAGCCAAGATCGCCAGGGAGGGAACACTGAAGCTTTCTTT; CDR3 protein: CASSQDRQGGNTEAFF
D gene: TRBD2; J gene: TRBJ2-1; clone size: .; V gene: TRBV7-3; CDR3 DNA: TGTGCCAGCAGCTTAAATAGCGGGGGGGCCCGCAATGAGCAGTTCTTC; CDR3 protein: CASSLNSGGARNEQFF
D gene: TRBD1; J gene: TRBJ2-1; clone size: .; V gene: TRBV5-1; CDR3 DNA: TGCGCCAGCAGCACGAAGGGACAGTACAATGAGCAGTTCTTC; CDR3 protein: CASSTKGQYNEQFF